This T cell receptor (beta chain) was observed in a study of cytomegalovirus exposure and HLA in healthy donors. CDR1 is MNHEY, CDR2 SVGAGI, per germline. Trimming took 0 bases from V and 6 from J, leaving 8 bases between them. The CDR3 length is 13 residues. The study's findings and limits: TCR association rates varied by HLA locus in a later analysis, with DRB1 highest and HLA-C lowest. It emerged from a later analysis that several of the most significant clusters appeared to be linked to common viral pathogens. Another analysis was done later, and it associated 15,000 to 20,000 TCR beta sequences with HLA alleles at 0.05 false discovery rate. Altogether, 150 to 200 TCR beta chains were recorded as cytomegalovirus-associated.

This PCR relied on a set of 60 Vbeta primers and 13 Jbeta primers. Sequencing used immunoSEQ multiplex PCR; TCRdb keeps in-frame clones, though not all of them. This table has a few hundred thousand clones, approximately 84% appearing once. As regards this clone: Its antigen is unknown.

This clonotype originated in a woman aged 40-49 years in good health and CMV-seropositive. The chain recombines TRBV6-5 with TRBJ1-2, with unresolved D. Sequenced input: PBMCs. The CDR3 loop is CASSYSGSNGYTF. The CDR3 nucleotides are TGTGCCAGCAGTTACTCGGGCAGTAATGGCTACACCTTC.